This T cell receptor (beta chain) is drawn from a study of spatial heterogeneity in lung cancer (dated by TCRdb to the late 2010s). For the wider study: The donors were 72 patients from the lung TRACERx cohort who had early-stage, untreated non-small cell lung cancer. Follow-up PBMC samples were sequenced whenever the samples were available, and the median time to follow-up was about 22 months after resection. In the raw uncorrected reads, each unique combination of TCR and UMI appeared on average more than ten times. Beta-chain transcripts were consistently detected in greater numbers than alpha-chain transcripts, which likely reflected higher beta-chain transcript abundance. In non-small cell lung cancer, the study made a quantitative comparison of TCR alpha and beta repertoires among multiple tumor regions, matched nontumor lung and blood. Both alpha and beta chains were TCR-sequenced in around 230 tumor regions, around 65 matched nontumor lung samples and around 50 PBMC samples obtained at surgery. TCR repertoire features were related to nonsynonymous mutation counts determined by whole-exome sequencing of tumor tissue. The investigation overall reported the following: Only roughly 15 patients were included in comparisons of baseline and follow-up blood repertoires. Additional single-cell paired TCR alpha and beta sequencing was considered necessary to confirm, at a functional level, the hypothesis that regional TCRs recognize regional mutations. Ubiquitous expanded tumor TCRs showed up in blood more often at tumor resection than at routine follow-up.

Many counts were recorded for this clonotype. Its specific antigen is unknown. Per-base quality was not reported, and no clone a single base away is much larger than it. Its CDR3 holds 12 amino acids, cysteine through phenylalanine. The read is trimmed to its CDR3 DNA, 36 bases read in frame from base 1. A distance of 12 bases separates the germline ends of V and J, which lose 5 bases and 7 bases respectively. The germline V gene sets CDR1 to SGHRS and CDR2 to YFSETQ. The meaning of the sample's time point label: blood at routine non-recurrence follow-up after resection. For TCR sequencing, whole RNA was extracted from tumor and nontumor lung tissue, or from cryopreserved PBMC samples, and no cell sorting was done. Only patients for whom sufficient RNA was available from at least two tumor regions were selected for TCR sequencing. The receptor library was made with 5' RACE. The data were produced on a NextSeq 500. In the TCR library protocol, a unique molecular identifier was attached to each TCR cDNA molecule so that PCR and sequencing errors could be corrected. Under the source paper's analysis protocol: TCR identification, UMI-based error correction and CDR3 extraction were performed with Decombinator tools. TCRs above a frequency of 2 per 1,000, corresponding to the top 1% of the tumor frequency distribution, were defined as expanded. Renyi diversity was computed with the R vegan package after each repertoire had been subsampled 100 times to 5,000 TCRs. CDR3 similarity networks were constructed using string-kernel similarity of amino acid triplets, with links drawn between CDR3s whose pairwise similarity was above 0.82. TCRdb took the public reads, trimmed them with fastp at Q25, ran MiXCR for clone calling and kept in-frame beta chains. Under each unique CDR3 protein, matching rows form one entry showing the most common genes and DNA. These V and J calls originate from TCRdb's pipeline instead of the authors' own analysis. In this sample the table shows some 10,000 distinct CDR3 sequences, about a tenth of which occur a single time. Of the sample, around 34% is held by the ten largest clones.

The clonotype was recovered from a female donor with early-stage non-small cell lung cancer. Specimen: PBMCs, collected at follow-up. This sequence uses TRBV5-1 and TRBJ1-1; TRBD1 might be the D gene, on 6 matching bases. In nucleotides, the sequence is TGCGCCAGCAGAGGGGGGGCCGATGAAGCTTTCTTT. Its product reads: CASRGGADEAFF.